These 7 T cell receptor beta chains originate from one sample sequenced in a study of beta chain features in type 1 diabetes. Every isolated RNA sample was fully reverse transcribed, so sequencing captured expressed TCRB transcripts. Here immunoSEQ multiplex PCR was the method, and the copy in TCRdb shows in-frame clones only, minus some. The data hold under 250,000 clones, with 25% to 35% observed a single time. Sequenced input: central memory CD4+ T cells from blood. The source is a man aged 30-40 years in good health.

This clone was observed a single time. In DNA, the CDR3 is TGTGCCAGTACCGGGCAGCATAATGAGCAGTTCTTC. Translation: CASTGQHNEQFF. The chain recombines TRBV19 with TRBJ2-1; D not resolved. Trimming removed 7 bases from V and 7 bases from J, with 11 bases in between. CDR3 length: 12 amino acids. CDR1 is LNHDA, CDR2 SQIVND, per germline (reference sequence).

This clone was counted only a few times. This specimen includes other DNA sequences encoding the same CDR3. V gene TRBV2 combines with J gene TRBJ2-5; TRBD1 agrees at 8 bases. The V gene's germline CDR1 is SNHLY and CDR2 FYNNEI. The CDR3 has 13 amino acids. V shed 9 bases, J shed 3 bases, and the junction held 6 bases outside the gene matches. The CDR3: CAREQGGKETQYF. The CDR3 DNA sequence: TGTGCCAGGGAACAGGGGGGAAAAGAGACCCAGTACTTC.

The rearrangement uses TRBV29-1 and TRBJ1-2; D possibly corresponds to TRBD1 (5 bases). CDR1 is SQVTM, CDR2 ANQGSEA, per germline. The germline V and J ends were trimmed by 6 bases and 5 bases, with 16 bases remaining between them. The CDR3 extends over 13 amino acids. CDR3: CSVAKLAGYGYTF. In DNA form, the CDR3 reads TGCAGCGTCGCGAAACTGGCAGGGTATGGCTACACCTTC.

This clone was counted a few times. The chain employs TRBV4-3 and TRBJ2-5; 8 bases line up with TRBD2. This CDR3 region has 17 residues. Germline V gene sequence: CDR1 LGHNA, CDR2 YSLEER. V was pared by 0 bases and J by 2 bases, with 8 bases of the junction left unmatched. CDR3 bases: TGCGCCAGCAGCCAAGATATCCGGGGGGGAATACAAGAGACCCAGTACTTC. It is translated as CASSQDIRGGIQETQYF.

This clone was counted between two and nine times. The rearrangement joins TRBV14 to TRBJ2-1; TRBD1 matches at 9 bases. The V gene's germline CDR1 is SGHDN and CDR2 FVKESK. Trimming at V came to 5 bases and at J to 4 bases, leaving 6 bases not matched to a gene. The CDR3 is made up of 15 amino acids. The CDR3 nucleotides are TGTGCCAGCAGCTACGACAGGGGGGAATACAATGAGCAGTTCTTC. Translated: CASSYDRGEYNEQFF.

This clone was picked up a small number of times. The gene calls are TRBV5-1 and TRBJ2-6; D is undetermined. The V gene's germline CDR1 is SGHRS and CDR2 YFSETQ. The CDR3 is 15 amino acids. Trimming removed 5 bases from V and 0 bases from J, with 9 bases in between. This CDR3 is CASRPTYSGANVLTF. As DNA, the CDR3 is TGCGCCAGCAGACCGACCTACTCTGGGGCCAACGTCCTGACTTTC. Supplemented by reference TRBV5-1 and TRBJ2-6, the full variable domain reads KAGVTQTPRYLIKTRGQQVTLSCSPISGHRSVSWYQQTPGQGLQFLFEYFSETQRNKGNFPGRFSGRQFSNSRSEMNVSTLELGDSALYLCASRPTYSGANVLTFGAGSRLTVL.

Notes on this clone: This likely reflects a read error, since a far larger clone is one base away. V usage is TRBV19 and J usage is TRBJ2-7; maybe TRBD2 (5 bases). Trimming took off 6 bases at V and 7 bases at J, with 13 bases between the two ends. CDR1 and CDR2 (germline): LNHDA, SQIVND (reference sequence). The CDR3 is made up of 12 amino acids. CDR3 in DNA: TGTGCCAGTAGAGGTCCGGGGAGTGAGCAGTACTTC. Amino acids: CASRGPGSEQYF.